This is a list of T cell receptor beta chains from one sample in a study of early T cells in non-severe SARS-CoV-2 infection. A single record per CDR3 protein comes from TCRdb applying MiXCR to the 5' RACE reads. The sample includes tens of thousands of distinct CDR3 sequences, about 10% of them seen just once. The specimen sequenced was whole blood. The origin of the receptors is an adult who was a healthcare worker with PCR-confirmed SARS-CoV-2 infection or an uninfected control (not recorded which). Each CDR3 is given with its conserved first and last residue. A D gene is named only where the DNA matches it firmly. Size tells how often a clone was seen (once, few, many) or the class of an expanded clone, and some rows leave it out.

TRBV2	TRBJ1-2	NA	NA	CASSVPGYTF	TGTGCCAGCAGTGTTCCTGGCTACACCTTC
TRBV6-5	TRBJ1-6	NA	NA	CASSSWGRALYNSPLHF	TGTGCCAGCAGCTCATGGGGCAGGGCCCTCTATAATTCACCCCTCCACTTT
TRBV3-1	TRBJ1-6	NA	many	CASSQEGAFAVNNSPLHF	TGTGCCAGCAGCCAAGAGGGGGCGTTTGCGGTCAATAATTCACCCCTCCACTTT
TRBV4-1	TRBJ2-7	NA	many	CASSQATDYEQYF	TGCGCCAGCAGCCAAGCAACGGACTACGAGCAGTACTTC
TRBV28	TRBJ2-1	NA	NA	CASSRPWSSYNEQFF	TGTGCCAGCAGCCGGCCCTGGTCGTCCTACAATGAGCAGTTCTTC
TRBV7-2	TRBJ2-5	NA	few	CASTPPRVEVRGGETQYF	TGTGCCAGCACTCCTCCCAGAGTGGAGGTTCGTGGAGGGGAGACCCAGTACTTC
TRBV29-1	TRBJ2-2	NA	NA	CSVETAGELFF	TGCAGCGTTGAAACGGCCGGGGAGCTGTTTTTT
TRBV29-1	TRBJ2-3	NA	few	CSLRLGGTQYF	TGCAGCCTAAGGCTGGGGGGTACGCAGTATTTT
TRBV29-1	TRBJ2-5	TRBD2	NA	CSAGLAAETQYF	TGCAGCGCTGGACTAGCGGCAGAGACCCAGTACTTC
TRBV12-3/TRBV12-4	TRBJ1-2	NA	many	CVSSWEGDWYGYTF	TGTGTCAGCAGTTGGGAAGGAGATTGGTATGGCTACACCTTC
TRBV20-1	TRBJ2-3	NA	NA	CSARGDIRGDTQYF	TGCAGTGCTAGGGGGGACATCCGAGGGGATACGCAGTATTTT
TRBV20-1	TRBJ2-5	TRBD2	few	CSAKASSGSKTQYF	TGCAGTGCGAAGGCGTCTAGCGGGAGTAAGACCCAGTACTTC
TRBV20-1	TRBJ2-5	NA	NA	CSARDGRGKGETQYF	TGCAGTGCTAGAGACGGCAGGGGAAAGGGAGAGACCCAGTACTTC
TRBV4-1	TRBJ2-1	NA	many	CASSQVSGAQFF	TGCGCCAGCAGCCAGGTTAGCGGAGCGCAGTTCTTC
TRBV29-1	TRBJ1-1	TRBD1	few	CSVRAGGVSTEAFF	TGCAGCGTTCGCGCAGGGGGTGTTAGCACTGAAGCTTTCTTT
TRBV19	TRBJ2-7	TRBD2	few	CASSIVHGEGEQYF	TGTGCCAGTAGTATCGTCCACGGGGAGGGCGAGCAGTACTTC
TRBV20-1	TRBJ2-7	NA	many	CSARDAIISYEQYF	TGCAGTGCTAGAGACGCTATCATCTCCTACGAGCAGTACTTC
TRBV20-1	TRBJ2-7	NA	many	CSARGLRGAYEQYF	TGCAGTGCTAGAGGGTTGCGGGGTGCGTACGAGCAGTACTTC
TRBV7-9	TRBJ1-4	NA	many	CASSLVGSTNEKLFF	TGTGCCAGCAGCTTAGTTGGCTCGACTAATGAAAAACTGTTTTTT
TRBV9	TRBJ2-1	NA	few	CASSVGPWDRFF	TGTGCCAGCAGCGTAGGGCCTTGGGATAGGTTCTTC
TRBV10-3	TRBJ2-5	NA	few	CAISVRARETQYF	TGTGCCATCAGTGTACGGGCCCGCGAGACCCAGTACTTC
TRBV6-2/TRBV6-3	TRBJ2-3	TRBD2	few	CASRRTSRTDTQYF	TGTGCCAGCAGACGGACTAGCAGGACAGATACGCAGTATTTT
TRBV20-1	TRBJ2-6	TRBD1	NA	CSARDPTGPSGANVLTF	TGCAGTGCTAGAGATCCGACAGGGCCCTCTGGGGCCAACGTCCTGACTTTC
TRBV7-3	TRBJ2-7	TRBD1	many	CASSSRPPGQGTEQYF	TGTGCCAGCAGCTCCCGTCCTCCGGGACAGGGAACCGAGCAGTACTTC
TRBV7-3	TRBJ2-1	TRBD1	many	CASSSRTGGRNEQFF	TGTGCCAGCAGCTCTCGGACAGGGGGCCGGAATGAGCAGTTCTTC
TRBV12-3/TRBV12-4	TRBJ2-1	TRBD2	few	CASSRELAGGVNEQFF	TGTGCCAGCAGTAGAGAGCTAGCGGGAGGGGTGAATGAGCAGTTCTTC
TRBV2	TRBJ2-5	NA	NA	CASTGTQQGAQYF	TGTGCCAGCACCGGGACGCAGCAGGGAGCCCAGTACTTC
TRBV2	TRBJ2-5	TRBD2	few	CASSKAGDGETQYF	TGTGCCAGCAGTAAAGCGGGAGACGGAGAGACCCAGTACTTC
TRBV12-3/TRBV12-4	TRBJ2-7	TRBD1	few	CASSRRRGQDSYEQYF	TGTGCCAGCAGTCGACGGCGGGGACAGGACTCCTACGAGCAGTACTTC
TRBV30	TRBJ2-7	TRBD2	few	CAWMGGVHEQYF	TGTGCCTGGATGGGAGGGGTCCACGAGCAGTACTTC
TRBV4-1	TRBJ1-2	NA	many	CASSQIGAPGLGYTF	TGCGCCAGCAGCCAAATTGGGGCACCTGGTTTAGGCTACACCTTC
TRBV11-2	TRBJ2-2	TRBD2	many	CASSLGSGTSYHGELFF	TGTGCCAGCAGCTTAGGTAGCGGGACGAGCTACCACGGGGAGCTGTTTTTT
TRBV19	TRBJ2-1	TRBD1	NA	CASTTGQAYNEQFF	TGTGCCAGCACTACCGGACAGGCCTACAATGAGCAGTTCTTC
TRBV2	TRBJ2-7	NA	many	CASSPGFSRHYEQYF	TGTGCCAGCAGTCCAGGGTTTAGCCGCCACTACGAGCAGTACTTC
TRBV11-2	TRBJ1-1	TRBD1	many	CASRSQGEVTEAFF	TGTGCCAGCAGATCACAGGGGGAAGTCACTGAAGCTTTCTTT
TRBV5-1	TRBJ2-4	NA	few	CASSLAVGGNIQYF	TGCGCCAGCAGCTTAGCCGTGGGCGGGAACATTCAGTACTTC
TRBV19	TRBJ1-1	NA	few	CASSIDRPAVNTEAFF	TGTGCCAGTAGTATAGATAGGCCGGCAGTGAACACTGAAGCTTTCTTT
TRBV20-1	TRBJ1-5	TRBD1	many	CSAPDRVGQPQHF	TGCAGTGCCCCGGACAGGGTAGGCCAGCCCCAGCATTTT
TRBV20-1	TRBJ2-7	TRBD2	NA	CSARGTSGNYEQYF	TGCAGTGCTAGAGGGACTAGCGGAAATTACGAGCAGTACTTC
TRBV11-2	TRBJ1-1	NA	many	CASRSSGGSGTEAFF	TGTGCCAGCAGGTCATCGGGGGGATCCGGCACTGAAGCTTTCTTT
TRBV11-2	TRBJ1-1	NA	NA	CASSPLRRQTNTEAFF	TGTGCCAGCAGCCCGCTTCGGAGACAGACGAACACTGAAGCTTTCTTT
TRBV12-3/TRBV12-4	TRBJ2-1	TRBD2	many	CASSDLAGASYNEQFF	TGTGCCAGCAGTGACCTAGCGGGAGCCTCCTACAATGAGCAGTTCTTC
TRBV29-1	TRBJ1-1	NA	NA	CSVIDSFTEAFF	TGCAGCGTAATCGACAGTTTCACTGAAGCTTTCTTT
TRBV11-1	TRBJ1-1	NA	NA	CASSFSPFQGEAFF	TGTGCCAGCAGCTTTTCCCCATTTCAGGGTGAAGCTTTCTTT
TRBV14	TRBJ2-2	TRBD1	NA	CASSQNRGVNTGELFF	TGTGCCAGCAGCCAAAACAGGGGGGTGAACACCGGGGAGCTGTTTTTT
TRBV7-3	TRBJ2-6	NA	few	CASSLVGGLSGANVLIF	TGTGCCAGCAGCTTAGTCGGCGGGCTTTCTGGGGCCAACGTCCTGATTTTC
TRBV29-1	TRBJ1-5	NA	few	CSVRMGNQPQHF	TGCAGCGTCCGGATGGGCAATCAGCCCCAGCATTTT
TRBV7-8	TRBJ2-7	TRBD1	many	CASSWGQSYEQYF	TGTGCCAGCAGCTGGGGACAGTCCTACGAGCAGTACTTC
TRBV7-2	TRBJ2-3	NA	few	CASSLVTKARYF	TGTGCCAGCAGCTTAGTGACTAAGGCGCGGTATTTT
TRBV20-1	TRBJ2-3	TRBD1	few	CSATPGTGGALLSTDTQYF	TGCAGTGCAACCCCCGGGACAGGGGGCGCCCTCCTTAGCACAGATACGCAGTATTTT
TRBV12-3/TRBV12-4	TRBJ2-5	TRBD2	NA	CASSLATPTGLAGRETQYF	TGTGCCAGCAGTTTAGCGACTCCTACGGGACTAGCGGGAAGAGAGACCCAGTACTTC